The next 25 T cell receptor beta chains were all read from a single sample in a study of cytomegalovirus exposure and HLA in healthy donors. The PCR had 60 Vbeta and 13 Jbeta primers. Only in-frame clones appear in the TCRdb table, and some are missing; sequencing was by immunoSEQ multiplex PCR. The sample contains 100,000 or so clones, around three quarters of which appear only once. What was sequenced was PBMCs. The source of these receptors is a female donor in good health and CMV-seronegative.

The chain employs TRBV9 and TRBJ1-4; D gene unclear. Per germline, CDR1 SGDLS and CDR2 YYNGEE. V was clipped by 3 bases and J by 0 bases, with 6 bases between them. This CDR3 has 14 residues. CDR3 DNA: TGTGCCAGCAGCGCCCTAGCAACTAATGAAAAACTGTTTTTT. It specifies CASSALATNEKLFF.

The chain has TRBV6-4 and TRBJ2-3, with 8 bases fitting TRBD1. In germline, CDR1 is MRHNA, CDR2 SNTAGT. The CDR3 loop spans 15 amino acids. Trimming at V came to 5 bases and at J to 2 bases, leaving 6 bases not matched to a gene. The CDR3 is CASSRTGQTTDTQYF. CDR3 nucleotides: TGTGCCAGCAGTCGGACAGGGCAGACCACAGATACGCAGTATTTT.

The rearrangement links TRBV15 to TRBJ1-4; no reliable D call. The germline V and J ends were trimmed by 5 bases and 10 bases, with 17 bases remaining between them. This CDR3 has 14 residues. Per germline, CDR1 LNHNV and CDR2 YYDKDF (reference sequence). This CDR3 reads CATSPPFRGVKLFF. The CDR3, as DNA: TGTGCCACCAGCCCCCCCTTCCGAGGCGTAAAACTGTTTTTT.

The V and J genes are TRBV7-9 and TRBJ1-1; 8 bases line up with TRBD1. This CDR3 spans 14 amino acids. Trimming at V came to 5 bases and at J to 0 bases, leaving 2 bases not matched to a gene. Germline CDR1 reads SEHNR; CDR2 reads FQNEAQ (reference sequence). The CDR3 is CASSQGQVNTEAFF. The CDR3 DNA reads TGTGCCAGCAGCCAGGGACAGGTGAACACTGAAGCTTTCTTT.

Only one count was recorded for this clone. This chain joins TRBV5-4 and TRBJ2-1; 7 bases fit TRBD2. Germline V lookup: CDR1 SGHNT, CDR2 YYREEE (reference sequence). J gave up 6 bases and V 6 bases, and 18 bases lay outside the gene matches. CDR3 length equals 17 residues. CDR3 region: CASIAGVGGTSTNEQFF. The CDR3 coding sequence is TGTGCCAGCATTGCGGGGGTCGGGGGGACCTCTACCAATGAGCAGTTCTTC.

The genes are TRBV2 and TRBJ2-5; D is undetermined. CDR1 SNHLY and CDR2 FYNNEI come from the germline V gene. The V gene lost 5 bases and the J gene lost 5 bases, with 6 bases spanning the gap. There are 11 residues in the CDR3. DNA for the CDR3: TGTGCCAGCAGTCCCGCGGAGACCCAGTACTTC. Translating gives CASSPAETQYF.

The CDR3 reads CASSVEAATTDTQYF. CDR3 nucleotide sequence: TGTGCCAGCAGCGTAGAAGCTGCAACCACAGATACGCAGTATTTT. The chain joins TRBV9 to TRBJ2-3; D remains unclear. Germline-derived CDR1 and CDR2 are SGDLS and YYNGEE. The CDR3 extends over 15 amino acids. Between the trimmed V and J ends, which lost 0 bases and 2 bases, there was a span of 10 bases.

This clone was observed many times. The chain recombines TRBV6-6 with TRBJ1-1; TRBD1 matches 7 bases. Per germline, CDR1 MNHNY and CDR2 SVGAGI (reference sequence). V shed 6 bases, J shed 11 bases, and the junction held 9 bases outside the gene matches. The CDR3 is 12 residues long. The CDR3 DNA reads as TGTGCCAGCAGCCCATCAGACAGGGCCGCTTTCTTT. Translating gives CASSPSDRAAFF.

The V call is TRBV27, the J call TRBJ2-1, with TRBD2 identical over 8 bases. The CDR3 consists of 15 residues. Per the germline V gene, CDR1 is MNHEY and CDR2 is SMNVEV (reference sequence). With V trimmed by 8 bases and J by 3 bases, 9 bases remained unmatched. CDR3: CASGSGGAFYNEQFF. Written as DNA, the CDR3 is TGTGCCAGCGGCTCCGGGGGGGCCTTCTACAATGAGCAGTTCTTC.

This rearrangement joins TRBV6-5 to TRBJ2-5; the match to TRBD2 covers 11 bases. This CDR3 is built from 12 residues. Germline V lookup: CDR1 MNHEY, CDR2 SVGAGI. The V gene end was trimmed by 8 bases and the J gene end by 5 bases; junction bases not matched to a gene: 1. The DNA of the CDR3 is TGTGCCAGCCGGACTAGCGGGGAGACCCAGTACTTC. The encoded protein is CASRTSGETQYF.

The rearrangement uses TRBV15 and TRBJ1-5; 8 bases fit TRBD1. Germline CDR1 is LNHNV and CDR2 is YYDKDF (reference sequence). This CDR3 spans 15 amino acids. V shed 0 bases, J shed 7 bases, and the junction held 5 bases outside the gene matches. CDR3 region: CATSRDQGAGQPQHF. The CDR3 bases are TGTGCCACCAGCAGAGACCAGGGGGCTGGCCAGCCCCAGCATTTT. Based on the CDR3 plus reference TRBV15 and TRBJ1-5, the full variable domain is DAMVIQNPRYQVTQFGKPVTLSCSQTLNHNVMYWYQQKSSQAPKLLFHYYDKDFNNEADTPDNFQSRRPNTSFCFLDIRSPGLGDTAMYLCATSRDQGAGQPQHFGDGTRLSIL.

This clone has a handful of counts. The chain carries TRBV19 and TRBJ1-6; 7 bases map to TRBD1. Germline CDR1 LNHDA, CDR2 SQIVND (reference sequence). With V trimmed by 6 bases and J by 6 bases, 5 bases remained unmatched. The CDR3 runs to 14 residues. The CDR3 region has the DNA TGTGCCAGTAGGCCTGGGACAGCTAATTCACCCCTCCACTTT. Its protein product is CASRPGTANSPLHF. The full variable domain, in which reference TRBV19 and TRBJ1-6 provide the parts outside the CDR3, is DGGITQSPKYLFRKEGQNVTLSCEQNLNHDAMYWYRQDPGQGLRLIYYSQIVNDFQKGDIAEGYSVSREKKESFPLTVTSAQKNPTAFYLCASRPGTANSPLHFGNGTRLTVT.

The rearrangement links TRBV5-1 to TRBJ1-4, with TRBD1 as a possible D gene (5 bases). The germline V gene has CDR1 SGHRS and CDR2 YFSETQ. V was pared by 2 bases and J by 1 base, with 12 bases between. This CDR3 is built from 16 residues. In nucleotides, the CDR3 is TGCGCCAGCAGCTTCACGGGGGAGAGAACTAATGAAAAACTGTTTTTT. As protein: CASSFTGERTNEKLFF.

This clone has more than one count but fewer than ten. The chain combines TRBV9 with TRBJ2-1, with TRBD2 as a possible D gene (7 bases). Trimming removed 3 bases from V and 0 bases from J, with 13 bases in between. From germline, CDR1 is SGDLS and CDR2 YYNGEE. The CDR3 length is 16 residues. CDR3 sequence reads: CASSAPGGRSYNEQFF. The CDR3 DNA is TGTGCCAGCAGCGCCCCCGGGGGGCGCTCCTACAATGAGCAGTTCTTC.

J is TRBJ2-1 and V is TRBV2, with a possible D match to TRBD1 (5 bases). V lost 7 bases and J 3 bases, leaving 13 bases between the germline ends. This CDR3 is 14 amino acids long. Germline CDR1 and CDR2: SNHLY and FYNNEI. CDR3 amino acids: CASTKGVVYNEQFF. The CDR3 coding sequence is TGTGCCAGCACTAAAGGGGTCGTCTACAATGAGCAGTTCTTC.

V is TRBV27 and J is TRBJ2-7; possibly TRBD1 for D (5 bases). In germline, CDR1 is MNHEY, CDR2 SMNVEV (reference sequence). V shed 6 bases and J shed 1 base, with 10 bases lying between them. This CDR3 comprises 13 residues. For the CDR3, the DNA is TGTGCCAGCAGGGCACAGGTATCCTACGAGCAGTACTTC. Its translation: CASRAQVSYEQYF.

The chain is built from TRBV19 and TRBJ2-1; TRBD1 matches 7 bases. V lost 4 bases to trimming and J lost 5 bases; unmatched junction nucleotides: 2. The CDR3 is made up of 13 amino acids. CDR1 is LNHDA, CDR2 SQIVND, per germline (reference sequence). The CDR3 bases are TGTGCCAGTAGTAGAGACAGGGACAATGAGCAGTTCTTC. This translates into CASSRDRDNEQFF. The whole variable domain, filled in from reference TRBV19 and TRBJ2-1, reads DGGITQSPKYLFRKEGQNVTLSCEQNLNHDAMYWYRQDPGQGLRLIYYSQIVNDFQKGDIAEGYSVSREKKESFPLTVTSAQKNPTAFYLCASSRDRDNEQFFGPGTRLTVL.

The chain uses TRBV5-6 and TRBJ2-5; D is undetermined. Germline assignment: CDR1 SGHDT and CDR2 YYEEEE. The CDR3 has 12 amino acids. V lost 0 bases to trimming and J lost 5 bases, with 5 bases between them. This CDR3 reads CASSLARETQYF. The CDR3 DNA reads TGTGCCAGCAGCTTGGCGCGGGAGACCCAGTACTTC.

The count of this clone is one. V and J are TRBV7-2 and TRBJ1-5; 8 nucleotides match TRBD1. The V gene end was trimmed by 5 bases and the J gene end by 0 bases; junction bases not matched to a gene: 3. Germline CDR1 reads SGHTA; CDR2 reads FQGNSA. The CDR3 runs 15 residues. CDR3 bases: TGTGCCAGCAGCCACAGGGGGGATAGCAATCAGCCCCAGCATTTT. Translated, it gives CASSHRGDSNQPQHF.

The genes are TRBV13 and TRBJ1-1; D unclear. Deletions cut 5 bases from V and 1 base from J, with 8 bases between. Per germline, CDR1 PRHDT and CDR2 FYEKMQ (reference sequence). The CDR3 covers 13 residues. CDR3 nucleotide sequence: TGTGCCAGCAGCAGAGGGCCGAACACTGAAGCTTTCTTT. Protein: CASSRGPNTEAFF.

V usage is TRBV7-9 and J usage is TRBJ2-7; TRBD2 aligns across 14 bases. CDR1 is SEHNR, CDR2 FQNEAQ, per germline (reference sequence). CDR3 length: 18 amino acids. Unmatched junction bases numbered 7, after V lost 1 base and J lost 2 bases. The CDR3 reads CASSLGTSGGLRTYEQYF. In DNA, the CDR3 is TGTGCCAGCAGCTTAGGGACTAGCGGGGGGCTACGAACCTACGAGCAGTACTTC.

The chain recombines TRBV11-2 with TRBJ2-5; 8 bases align to TRBD2. With V trimmed by 7 bases and J by 5 bases, 12 bases remained unmatched. This CDR3 contains 15 residues. Germline-derived CDR1 and CDR2 are SGHAT and FQNNGV. CDR3 coding DNA: TGTGCCAGCACACTTGACGGGGGGGCAGCGGAGACCCAGTACTTC. Protein product: CASTLDGGAAETQYF. Using reference TRBV11-2 and TRBJ2-5 for the parts outside the CDR3, the full variable domain is EAGVAQSPRYKIIEKRQSVAFWCNPISGHATLYWYQQILGQGPKLLIQFQNNGVVDDSQLPKDRFSAERLKGVDSTLKIQPAKLEDSAVYLCASTLDGGAAETQYFGPGTRLLVL.

CDR3 coding DNA: TGTGCCAGCAGTGAAGTAGGGACAGGGTATAATTCACCCCTCCACTTT. This sequence encodes CASSEVGTGYNSPLHF. This sequence joins TRBV6-1 and TRBJ1-6; 9 bases are shared with TRBD1. From germline, CDR1 is MNHNS and CDR2 SASEGT. The trim removed 1 base at V and 4 bases at J, leaving 2 bases unmatched. The length of the CDR3 is 16 residues.

The V and J genes are TRBV27 and TRBJ1-2; 8 bases are shared with TRBD1. The CDR3 is 15 residues long. V was clipped by 5 bases and J by 4 bases; unmatched bases: 9. Per the germline V gene, CDR1 is MNHEY and CDR2 is SMNVEV (reference sequence). CDR3 nucleotide sequence: TGTGCCAGCAGTCCCCTACAGGGGGGTAGCTATGGCTACACCTTC. The encoded protein is CASSPLQGGSYGYTF.

This clone was seen a handful of times. This chain uses TRBV2 with TRBJ1-5; D call uncertain. V was trimmed by 5 bases and J by 6 bases, leaving 11 bases between them. CDR3 length equals 13 residues. Germline V gives CDR1 SNHLY, CDR2 FYNNEI. CDR3 nucleotide sequence: TGTGCCAGCAGTCTAGAAGTCGGTCAGCCCCAGCATTTT. Protein product: CASSLEVGQPQHF.